Following are 27 T cell receptor beta chains from one sample sequenced in a study of breast tumors, draining lymph nodes, adjacent tissues. The lymph nodes were axillary draining lymph nodes from breast cancer patients. TCRdb reprocessed the multiplex PCR reads via MiXCR and lists one record per CDR3 protein. This table holds about 130,000 distinct CDR3 sequences, 15% to 20% found once. Sequencing was carried out using axillary lymph node tissue. These receptor sequences come from a female donor with breast cancer. Some clones in this sample may be carry-over from other donors' samples.

This clonotype was counted many times. The chain combines TRBV20-1 with TRBJ2-3, with 10 nucleotides matching TRBD2. The junction had 5 bases not matched to a gene; V was cut back by 3 bases and J by 8 bases. The CDR3 length is 13 residues. Germline CDR1 DFQATT, CDR2 SNEGSKA (reference sequence). The CDR3 DNA follows: TGCAGTGCTAGGCCTAGCGGGAGTAGTACGCAGTATTTT. It yields the protein CSARPSGSSTQYF.

This clonotype was seen repeatedly, ten times or more. This chain's CDR3 is CSAEASRIAGKYNEQFF. CDR3 DNA: TGCAGTGCTGAAGCTAGTAGAATAGCGGGAAAGTACAATGAGCAGTTCTTC. This chain joins TRBV20-1 and TRBJ2-1, with 8 bases fitting TRBD2. V lost 5 bases to trimming and J lost 4 bases; unmatched junction nucleotides: 16. This CDR3 is 17 amino acids long. Germline V gene sequence: CDR1 DFQATT, CDR2 SNEGSKA (reference sequence).

CDR3 in amino acids: CASSLAQALNQPQHF. CDR3 nucleotides: TGTGCCAGCAGCTTAGCTCAAGCTCTCAATCAGCCCCAGCATTTT. The V gene is TRBV13, the J gene TRBJ1-5; no reliable D call. V dropped 1 base and J dropped 3 bases, with 10 bases sitting between them. CDR3 length: 15 amino acids. Per the germline V gene, CDR1 is PRHDT and CDR2 is FYEKMQ (reference sequence).

CDR3 protein: CASSWAGSNTEAFF. CDR3 coding DNA: TGTGCCAGCTCGTGGGCGGGTTCGAACACTGAAGCTTTCTTT. The chain employs TRBV19 and TRBJ1-1; D is undetermined. The CDR3 runs 14 residues. In germline, CDR1 is LNHDA, CDR2 SQIVND (reference sequence). V was shortened by 9 bases and J by 1 base, with 15 bases between the two germline ends.

This clonotype was recorded at least ten times. J is TRBJ2-7 and V is TRBV5-5; D call uncertain. The CDR3 runs 13 residues. Germline CDR1 is SGHKS and CDR2 is YYEKEE (reference sequence). V was clipped by 2 bases and J by 6 bases, with 12 bases between them. CDR3 protein: CASSLEAPLEQYF. CDR3 nucleotide sequence: TGTGCCAGCAGCTTAGAAGCGCCCCTCGAGCAGTACTTC.

This clonotype occurred many times. The chain recombines TRBV6-2 or TRBV6-3 with TRBJ2-1, with a possible D match to TRBD2 (5 bases). Germline-derived CDR1 and CDR2 are MNHEY and SVGEGT. This CDR3 has 16 amino acids. The V gene lost 5 bases and the J gene lost 2 bases, with 16 bases spanning the gap. The CDR3 DNA reads TGTGCCAGCAGTCGAAGCCGGACTGGAGCCTACAATGAGCAGTTCTTC. This sequence encodes CASSRSRTGAYNEQFF.

As concerns this clonotype: Since a much larger clone is just one base distant, this may be a read error. The rearrangement joins TRBV6-6 to TRBJ1-5; 7 bases are shared with TRBD1. Germline CDR1 and CDR2: MNHNY and SVGAGI (reference sequence). This CDR3 comprises 14 residues. The ends lost 4 bases at V and 5 bases at J; junction bases unmatched: 5. In DNA form, the CDR3 reads TGTGCCAGCAGTTCGACAGGGAGCGATCAGCCCCAGCATTTT. As protein: CASSSTGSDQPQHF.

This clonotype showed up many times. The rearrangement uses TRBV4-1 and TRBJ2-1; 11 nucleotides agree with TRBD2. The CDR3 is made up of 17 amino acids. Germline V gene sequence: CDR1 MGHRA, CDR2 YSYEKL. V lost 4 bases and J lost 9; bases outside the gene matches: 14. In nucleotides, the CDR3 is TGCGCCAGCAGCCGGGGGGGACTAGCGGTAACCCTTAGTGAGCAGTTCTTC. Its translation is CASSRGGLAVTLSEQFF.

This clonotype has at least ten counts. The chain recombines TRBV14 with TRBJ2-7, with D unclear. This CDR3 has 13 residues. Trimming removed 3 bases at V and 11 bases at J, with 17 bases between. The germline CDR1 and CDR2 sequences are SGHDN and FVKESK. CDR3 region: CASSQSQASPKYF. The CDR3 DNA follows: TGTGCCAGCAGCCAGTCCCAAGCGTCACCAAAGTACTTC. The variable domain in full, completed from reference TRBV14 and TRBJ2-7, reads EAGVTQFPSHSVIEKGQTVTLRCDPISGHDNLYWYRRVMGKEIKFLLHFVKESKQDESGMPNNRFLAERTGGTYSTLKVQPAELEDSGVYFCASSQSQASPKYFGPGTRLTVT.

Concerning this clonotype: It may be a read error: a sequence one base away is much more abundant. V is TRBV19 and J is TRBJ2-1, with a weak D call TRBD2 (6 bases). CDR1 and CDR2 from the germline V gene are LNHDA and SQIVND (reference sequence). The CDR3 sequence is 13 residues long. The CDR3 is CASSMTTGVEQSF. Written as DNA, the CDR3 is TGTGCCAGTAGTATGACAACGGGGGTGGAGCAGTCCTTC.

This clonotype was found a few times. The chain links TRBV6-6 to TRBJ2-3; D might be TRBD2 (6 bases). Germline V gene sequence: CDR1 MNHNY, CDR2 SVGAGI (reference sequence). The CDR3 is 13 residues long. The DNA for the CDR3 is TGTGCTACCTCCCTAGGGGCGGGAAATACGCAGTATTTT. This sequence encodes CATSLGAGNTQYF.

This clonotype was seen at least ten times. This chain links TRBV20-1 with TRBJ1-6, with TRBD1 as a possible D gene (5 bases). Germline V CDR1 and CDR2: DFQATT, SNEGSKA (reference sequence). V was shortened by 3 bases and J by 7 bases, with 16 bases between the two germline ends. This CDR3 has 15 amino acids. The CDR3 loop is CSASYGAGVNSPLHF. The CDR3 DNA reads TGCAGTGCTAGTTACGGGGCTGGGGTAAATTCACCCCTCCACTTT.

This clonotype was seen repeatedly, ten times or more. The chain combines TRBV5-1 with TRBJ2-1; D not certain. Germline assignment: CDR1 SGHRS and CDR2 YFSETQ. V was trimmed by 0 bases and J by 10 bases, leaving 8 bases between them. The CDR3 has 12 amino acids. The DNA of the CDR3 is TGCGCCAGCAGCTTGGTTGGAAAGGAGCAGTTCTTC. This translates into CASSLVGKEQFF.

This clonotype was seen repeatedly, ten times or more. V and J are TRBV9 and TRBJ1-4; 8 bases match TRBD1. J was trimmed by 6 bases and V by 3 bases; bases with no gene match: 4. The CDR3 spans 14 residues. Germline assignment: CDR1 SGDLS and CDR2 YYNGEE. The CDR3 sequence is CASSAQGAHEKLFF. CDR3 sequence (DNA): TGTGCCAGCAGCGCGCAGGGGGCGCATGAAAAACTGTTTTTT.

In its sample, this clonotype was seen many times. The CDR3 DNA sequence: TGTGCCACCAGTGATCCCCTTCCAGGTAGGAACACAGATACGCAGTATTTT. It translates to CATSDPLPGRNTDTQYF. This rearrangement joins TRBV24-1 to TRBJ2-3, with D unresolved. CDR1 is KGHDR, CDR2 SFDVKD, per germline. V was shortened by 3 bases and J by 2 bases, with 17 bases between the two germline ends. The CDR3 contains 17 residues.

The chain uses TRBV5-1 and TRBJ2-4; TRBD2 aligns across 9 bases. The germline V gene encodes CDR1 SGHRS and CDR2 YFSETQ. The CDR3 totals 15 residues. V trimming: 4 bases; J trimming: 7 bases; junction bases outside the gene matches: 9. The CDR3 spells CASSGEAGGDNIQYF. In DNA, the CDR3 is TGCGCCAGCAGCGGCGAAGCGGGGGGCGACAACATTCAGTACTTC.

Concerning this clonotype itself: It may be a read error: a sequence one base away is much more abundant. The chain has TRBV12-3 or TRBV12-4 and TRBJ2-3; D gene unclear. The V and J ends lost 8 bases and 3 bases respectively, with 12 bases between them. The CDR3 is 13 residues long. The CDR3 bases are TGTGCCAGCGGCCCCCCCAGAACAGATACGCAGTATTTT. Residues: CASGPPRTDTQYF.

This clonotype was picked up many times. The chain combines TRBV7-2 with TRBJ2-1, with D perhaps given as TRBD1 or TRBD2 (5 bases each). From germline, CDR1 is SGHTA and CDR2 FQGNSA. This CDR3 has 12 residues. Trimming stripped 7 bases from V and 15 bases from J, with 19 bases between. DNA of the CDR3: TGTGCCAGCAACAACCTTGGGGGTCGGCGGTTCTTC. Protein: CASNNLGGRRFF.

This clonotype was detected ten times or more. Germline is not matched at one junction end, which may reflect a read error. This rearrangement joins TRBV10-3 to TRBJ2-7, with 9 bases lining up with TRBD2. CDR1 and CDR2 (germline): ENHRY, SYGVKD. The CDR3 runs to 13 residues. DNA of the CDR3: TGTGCCATCAGTGAAGGTGGGGGACTAGCCTTAAACTTC. Protein: CAISEGGGLALNF.

The table lists this clonotype with many counts. The J gene is TRBJ1-3, the V gene TRBV10-1; D gene unclear. CDR3 length equals 14 residues. Trimming left V 2 bases short and J 0 bases short, with 5 bases between. Germline CDR1 and CDR2: WNHNN and SYGVQD (reference sequence). This CDR3 is CASSETVSGNTIYF. In DNA form, the CDR3 reads TGCGCCAGCAGTGAGACGGTCTCTGGAAACACCATATATTTT.

This clonotype came up many times. This rearrangement joins TRBV4-2 to TRBJ2-1; 7 bases agree with TRBD2. The length of the CDR3 is 13 residues. The V and J ends lost 4 bases and 6 bases, in that order; junction bases with no gene match: 3. Per the germline V gene, CDR1 is LGHNA and CDR2 is YNFKEQ. CDR3 region: CASSRTGGNEQFF. The CDR3 DNA is TGTGCCAGCAGCCGCACGGGGGGCAATGAGCAGTTCTTC.

This clonotype was seen a few times. This chain links TRBV4-1 with TRBJ2-2; 15 bases fit TRBD2. The CDR3 is made up of 19 amino acids. V shed 3 bases, J shed 4 bases, and the junction held 9 bases outside the gene matches. Germline lookup yields CDR1 MGHRA and CDR2 YSYEKL. CDR3 amino acids: CASSQRTSGGAGGTGELFF. CDR3 DNA sequence: TGCGCCAGCAGCCAGAGGACTAGCGGGGGGGCCGGGGGCACCGGGGAGCTGTTTTTT.

With respect to this clonotype: This may be a read error, as it is one base from a much larger clone. Here the CDR3 omits its conserved ending phenylalanine or tryptophan, so a read error is the likely source. The chain links TRBV19 to TRBJ2-1, with TRBD2 matching 10 bases. V was pared by 2 bases and J by 7 bases, with 8 bases of the junction left unmatched. Germline V gene lookup returns CDR1 LNHDA and CDR2 SQIVND (reference sequence). This CDR3 region has 16 residues. DNA of the CDR3: TGTGCCAGTAGTATAAACAGCGGGAGGGCCGGGAATGAGCAGTTCCTC. This encodes CASSINSGRAGNEQFL.

The sample holds many counts of this clonotype. The chain employs TRBV5-1 and TRBJ2-7; possibly TRBD1 for D (6 bases). V lost 0 bases and J lost 6, with 16 bases in between. The length of the CDR3 is 15 residues. Germline V gene data show CDR1 as SGHRS and CDR2 as YFSETQ. CDR3 protein: CASSLAGTLSGEQYF. CDR3 nucleotides: TGCGCCAGCAGCTTGGCCGGGACATTGAGCGGCGAGCAGTACTTC.

With respect to this clonotype: The junction differs from germline at one of its ends, possibly a read error. The chain carries TRBV28 and TRBJ2-7, with D hard to call. Germline V CDR1 and CDR2: MDHEN, SYDVKM. The CDR3 has 13 amino acids. CDR3 nucleotide sequence: TGTGCCAGCAGAAAATCGCTCCTTTACGAGCAGCACTTC. It yields the protein CASRKSLLYEQHF.

The chain links TRBV2 to TRBJ1-1, with D perhaps TRBD1 (5 bases). The CDR3 is made up of 15 amino acids. The V and J ends lost 4 bases and 3 bases respectively, with 15 bases between them. Germline values: CDR1 SNHLY, CDR2 FYNNEI. The CDR3 spells CASSGSPTVDTEAFF. The CDR3 nucleotides read TGTGCCAGCAGTGGTTCACCGACAGTTGACACTGAAGCTTTCTTT.

Many counts were recorded for this clonotype. The rearrangement joins TRBV15 to TRBJ2-5; D call uncertain. Trimming shortened V by 2 bases and J by 2 bases, and 3 bases separated the two germline ends. Germline V gives CDR1 LNHNV, CDR2 YYDKDF (reference sequence). CDR3 length: 12 amino acids. The CDR3 nucleotides read TGTGCCACCAGCAGACTACAAGAGACCCAGTACTTC. This gives the protein CATSRLQETQYF.